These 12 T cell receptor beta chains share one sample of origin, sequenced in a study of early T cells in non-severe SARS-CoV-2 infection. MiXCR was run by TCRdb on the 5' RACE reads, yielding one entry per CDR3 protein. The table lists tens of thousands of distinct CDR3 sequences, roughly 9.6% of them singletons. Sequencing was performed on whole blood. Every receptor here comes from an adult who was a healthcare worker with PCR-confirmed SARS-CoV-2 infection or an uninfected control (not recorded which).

CDR3 coding DNA: TGTGCCAGCAGTTACTCCAGGGTCCAAGAGACCCAGTACTTC. Translating it yields CASSYSRVQETQYF. The J gene is TRBJ2-5, the V gene TRBV6-5; D is possibly TRBD1 (5 bases). This CDR3 has 14 amino acids. Trimming stripped 0 bases from V and 1 base from J, with 6 bases between. Germline V gene data show CDR1 as MNHEY and CDR2 as SVGAGI.

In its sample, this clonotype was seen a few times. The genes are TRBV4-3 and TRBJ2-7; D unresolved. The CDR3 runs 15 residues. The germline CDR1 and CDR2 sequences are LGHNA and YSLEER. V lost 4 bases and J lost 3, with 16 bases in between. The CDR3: CASSPQVSKHYEQYF. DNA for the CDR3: TGCGCCAGCAGCCCTCAAGTCTCCAAACACTACGAGCAGTACTTC.

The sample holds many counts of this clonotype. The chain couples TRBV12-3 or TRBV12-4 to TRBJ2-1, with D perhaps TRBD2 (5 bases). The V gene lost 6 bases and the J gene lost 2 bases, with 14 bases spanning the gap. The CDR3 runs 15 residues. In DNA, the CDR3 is TGTGCCAGCAGATCCTCCCGGCGGGCCTACAATGAGCAGTTCTTC. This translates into CASRSSRRAYNEQFF.

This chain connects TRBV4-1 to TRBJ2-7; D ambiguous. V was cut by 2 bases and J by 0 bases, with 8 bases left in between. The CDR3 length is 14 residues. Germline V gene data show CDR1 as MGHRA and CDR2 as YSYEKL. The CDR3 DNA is TGCGCCAGCAGCCAACAAGGTGACTCCTACGAGCAGTACTTC. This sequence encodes CASSQQGDSYEQYF.

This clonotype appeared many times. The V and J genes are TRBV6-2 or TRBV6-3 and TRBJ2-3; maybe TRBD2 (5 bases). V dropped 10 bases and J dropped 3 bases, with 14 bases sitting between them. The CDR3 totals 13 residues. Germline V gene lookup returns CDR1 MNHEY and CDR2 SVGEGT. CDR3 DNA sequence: TGTGCCACCCAAAGCCGGAGGACAGATACGCAGTATTTT. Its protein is CATQSRRTDTQYF.

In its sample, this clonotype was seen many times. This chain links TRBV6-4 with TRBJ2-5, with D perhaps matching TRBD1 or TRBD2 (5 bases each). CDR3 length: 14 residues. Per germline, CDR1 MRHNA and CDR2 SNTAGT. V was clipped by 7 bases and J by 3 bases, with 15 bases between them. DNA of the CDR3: TGTGCCAGCAAGCCGGGACCAGCAGAAGAGACCCAGTACTTC. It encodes CASKPGPAEETQYF.

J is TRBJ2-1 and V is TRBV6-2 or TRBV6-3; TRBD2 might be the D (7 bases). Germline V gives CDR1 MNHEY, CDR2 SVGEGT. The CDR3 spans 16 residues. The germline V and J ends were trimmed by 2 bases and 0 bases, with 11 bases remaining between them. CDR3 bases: TGTGCCAGCAGTTACGAGGGGGGGTCCTCCTACAATGAGCAGTTCTTC. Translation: CASSYEGGSSYNEQFF.

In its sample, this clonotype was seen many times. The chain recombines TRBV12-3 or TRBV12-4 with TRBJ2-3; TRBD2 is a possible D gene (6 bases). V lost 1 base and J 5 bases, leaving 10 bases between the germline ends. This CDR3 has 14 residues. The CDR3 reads CASSLGLVKDTQYF. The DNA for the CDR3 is TGTGCCAGCAGTTTAGGACTAGTCAAAGATACGCAGTATTTT.

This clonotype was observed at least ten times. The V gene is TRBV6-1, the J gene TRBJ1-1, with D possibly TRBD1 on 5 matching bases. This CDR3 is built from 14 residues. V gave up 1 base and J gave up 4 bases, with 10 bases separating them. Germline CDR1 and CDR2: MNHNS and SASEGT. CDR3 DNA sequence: TGTGCCAGCAGTGAAGGCCCGGGACGCACTGAAGCTTTCTTT. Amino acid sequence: CASSEGPGRTEAFF.

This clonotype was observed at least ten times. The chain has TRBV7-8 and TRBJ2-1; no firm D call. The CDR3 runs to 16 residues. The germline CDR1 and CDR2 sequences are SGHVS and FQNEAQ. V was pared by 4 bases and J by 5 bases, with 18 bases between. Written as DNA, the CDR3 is TGTGCCAGCAGCTCACGTATCTTTGGCCTCAACAATGAGCAGTTCTTC. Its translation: CASSSRIFGLNNEQFF.

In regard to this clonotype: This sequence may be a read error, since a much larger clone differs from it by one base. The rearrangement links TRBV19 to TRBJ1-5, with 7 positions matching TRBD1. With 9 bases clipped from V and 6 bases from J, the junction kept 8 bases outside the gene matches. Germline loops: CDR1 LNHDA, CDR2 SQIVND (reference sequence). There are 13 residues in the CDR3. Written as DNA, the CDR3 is TGTGCCAGAGAAGACAGGGTCGGTCAGCCCCAGCATTTT. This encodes CAREDRVGQPQHF.

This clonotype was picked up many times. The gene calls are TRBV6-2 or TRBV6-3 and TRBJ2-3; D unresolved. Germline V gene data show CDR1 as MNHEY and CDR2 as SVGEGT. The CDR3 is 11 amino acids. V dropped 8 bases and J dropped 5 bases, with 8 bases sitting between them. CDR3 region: CASLNGDTQYF. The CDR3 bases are TGTGCCAGCCTTAATGGAGATACGCAGTATTTT.